Below are 5 T cell receptor beta chains sequenced from a single sample in a study of blood T cell repertoires in COVID-19. The protocol was immunoSEQ multiplex PCR, while the TCRdb copy is restricted to in-frame clones and leaves out a portion. The top ten clones hold over 9.5% of a sample with roughly 49,000 clones, roughly 80% of them seen once. The sequencing sample was made of peripheral blood. These receptors were obtained from a human donor in a cohort sampled during active COVID-19.

V and J are TRBV20-1 and TRBJ2-7; D remains unclear. CDR1 DFQATT and CDR2 SNEGSKA come from the germline V gene (reference sequence). V dropped 3 bases and J dropped 4 bases, with 4 bases sitting between them. The CDR3 has 10 amino acids. The CDR3 is CSASPYEQYF. CDR3 DNA: TGCAGTGCTAGTCCATACGAGCAGTACTTC.

This clone was detected once. The V and J genes are TRBV7-9 and TRBJ2-7; TRBD1 might be the D (6 bases). V lost 4 bases, J lost 2 bases, and 18 bases lay in between. The CDR3 contains 16 residues. Germline lookup yields CDR1 SEHNR and CDR2 FQNEAQ (reference sequence). The CDR3, as DNA: TGTGCCAGCAGCTCCAGCAGGGGTATGAGAACCTACGAGCAGTACTTC. This sequence encodes CASSSSRGMRTYEQYF.

J is TRBJ1-3 and V is TRBV2, with 7 nucleotides matching TRBD1. The length of the CDR3 is 15 residues. J lost 3 bases, V lost 6 bases, and 8 bases had no gene match. The V gene's germline CDR1 is SNHLY and CDR2 FYNNEI. CDR3 region: CASSVGTAIGNTIYF. The CDR3, as DNA: TGTGCCAGCAGCGTTGGGACAGCTATTGGAAACACCATATATTTT.

This clone was recorded only once. This chain joins TRBV5-1 and TRBJ1-3; 10 nucleotides agree with TRBD1. Trimming at V came to 3 bases and at J to 8 bases, leaving 8 bases not matched to a gene. Germline V gene lookup returns CDR1 SGHRS and CDR2 YFSETQ. This CDR3 region has 15 residues. The CDR3 sequence: CASSSGQGRAHTIYF. The CDR3 DNA reads as TGCGCCAGCAGCTCGGGACAGGGGCGAGCGCACACCATATATTTT.

V usage is TRBV24-1 and J usage is TRBJ2-5; D is ambiguous. CDR3 size: 15 residues. CDR1 and CDR2 from the germline V gene are KGHDR and SFDVKD. V shed 3 bases and J shed 2 bases, with 12 bases lying between them. CDR3 DNA sequence: TGTGCCACCAGTGATCCCCTGGGCAGACAAGAGACCCAGTACTTC. This encodes CATSDPLGRQETQYF.